This section outlines one TCR beta chain sequence together with its context. Its antigen is currently unknown. The sample is drawn from a study of T cell responses to AZD1222 COVID-19 vaccine. About the study: Pooling covered second doses at about 4 or about 12 weeks. Study-wide points: Dominant at 160-218 and 743-854, vaccine-associated CD4 TCRs also spanned spike.

CDR1 and CDR2 from the germline V gene are MNHNS and SASEGT. There are 17 residues in the CDR3. The V end was cut by 1 base, the J end by 0 bases, with 15 bases between. Clones were sequenced by immunoSEQ multiplex PCR, and TCRdb holds only the in-frame ones, with some missing. This table holds more than 85,000 clones, about 90% found once. V gene TRBV6-1 combines with J gene TRBJ1-1; tentative D call: TRBD1 (6 bases). The clonotype was recovered from an adult in good health. Sample: peripheral blood, taken on day 0 of AZD1222 vaccination. The CDR3 loop is CASSEEGGLRLNTEAFF. CDR3 nucleotide sequence: TGTGCCAGCAGTGAAGAAGGGGGTCTAAGACTGAACACTGAAGCTTTCTTT.